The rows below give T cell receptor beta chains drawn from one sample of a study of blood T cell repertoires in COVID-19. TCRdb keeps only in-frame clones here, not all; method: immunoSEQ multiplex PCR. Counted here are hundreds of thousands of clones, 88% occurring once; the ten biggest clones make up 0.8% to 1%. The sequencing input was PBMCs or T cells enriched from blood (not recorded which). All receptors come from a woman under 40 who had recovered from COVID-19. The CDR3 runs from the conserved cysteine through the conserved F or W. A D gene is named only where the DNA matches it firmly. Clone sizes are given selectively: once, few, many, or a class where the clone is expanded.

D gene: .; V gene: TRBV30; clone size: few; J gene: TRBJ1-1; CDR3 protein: CAWSVGGVAFF; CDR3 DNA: TGTGCCTGGAGTGTAGGAGGGGTAGCTTTCTTT
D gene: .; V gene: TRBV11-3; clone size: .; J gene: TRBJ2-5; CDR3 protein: CASSSPLLRETQYF; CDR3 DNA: TGTGCCAGCAGCTCCCCCCTCCTTCGGGAGACCCAGTACTTC
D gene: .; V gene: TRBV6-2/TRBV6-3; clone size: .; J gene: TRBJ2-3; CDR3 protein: CASSYPAAANTDTQYF; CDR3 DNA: TGTGCCAGCAGTTACCCGGCGGCTGCCAACACAGATACGCAGTATTTT
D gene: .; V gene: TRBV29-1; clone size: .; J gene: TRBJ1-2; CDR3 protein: CSVEDRDGYTF; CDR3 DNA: TGCAGCGTTGAAGACCGGGATGGCTACACCTTC
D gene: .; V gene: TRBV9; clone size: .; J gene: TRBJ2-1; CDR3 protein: CASTYLGAGANYNEQFF; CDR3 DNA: TGTGCCAGCACGTACCTCGGGGCGGGGGCCAACTACAATGAGCAGTTCTTC
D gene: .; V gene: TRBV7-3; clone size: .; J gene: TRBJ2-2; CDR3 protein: CASSLRSRGDTGELFF; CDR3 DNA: TGTGCCAGCAGCTTAAGGTCCAGGGGGGACACCGGGGAGCTGTTTTTT
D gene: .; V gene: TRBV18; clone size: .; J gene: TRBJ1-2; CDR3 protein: CASSLQLQVPYYGYTF; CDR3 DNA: TGTGCCAGCTCGCTACAGTTACAGGTCCCCTACTATGGCTACACCTTC
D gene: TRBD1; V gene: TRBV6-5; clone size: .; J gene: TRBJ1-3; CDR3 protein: CASSLGTAGNTIYF; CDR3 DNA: TGTGCCAGCAGCCTCGGGACAGCCGGAAACACCATATATTTT
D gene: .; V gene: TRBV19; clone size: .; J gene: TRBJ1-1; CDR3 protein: CASREQNTEAFF; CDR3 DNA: TGTGCCAGTAGAGAACAGAACACTGAAGCTTTCTTT
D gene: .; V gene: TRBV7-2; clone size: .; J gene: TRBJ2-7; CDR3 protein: CASSLALSSYEQYF; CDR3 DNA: TGTGCCAGCAGCTTAGCGCTAAGTTCCTACGAGCAGTACTTC
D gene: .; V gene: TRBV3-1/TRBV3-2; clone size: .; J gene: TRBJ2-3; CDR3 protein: CASSQAPDTQYF; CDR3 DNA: TGTGCCAGCAGCCAAGCTCCAGATACGCAGTATTTT
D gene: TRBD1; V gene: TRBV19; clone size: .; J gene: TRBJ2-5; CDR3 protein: CASRPTGNQETQYF; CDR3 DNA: TGTGCCAGTAGGCCGACAGGGAACCAAGAGACCCAGTACTTC
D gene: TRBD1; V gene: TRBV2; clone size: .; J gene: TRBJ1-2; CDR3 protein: CASSHDRANYGYTF; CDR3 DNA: TGTGCCAGCAGCCACGACAGGGCGAACTATGGCTACACCTTC
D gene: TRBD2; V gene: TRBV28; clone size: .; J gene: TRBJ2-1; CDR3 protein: CASSFQREYNEQFF; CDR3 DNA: TGTGCCAGCAGTTTCCAGCGGGAGTACAATGAGCAGTTCTTC
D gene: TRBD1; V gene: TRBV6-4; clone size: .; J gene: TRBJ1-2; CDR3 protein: CASRPRPGGGGYTF; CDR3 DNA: TGTGCCAGCAGACCGAGGCCAGGGGGCGGAGGCTACACCTTC
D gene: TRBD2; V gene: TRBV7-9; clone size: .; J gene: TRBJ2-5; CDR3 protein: CASSKGGTSGIQETQYF; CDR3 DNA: TGTGCCAGCAGCAAAGGAGGAACTAGCGGTATTCAAGAGACCCAGTACTTC
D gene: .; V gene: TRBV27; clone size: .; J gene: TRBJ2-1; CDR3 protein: CASSRGGRYNEQFF; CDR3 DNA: TGTGCCAGCAGTCGGGGAGGACGTTACAATGAGCAGTTCTTC
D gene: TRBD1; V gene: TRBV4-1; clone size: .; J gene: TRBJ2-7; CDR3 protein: CASSHPPTGAPIREQYF; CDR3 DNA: TGCGCCAGCAGCCATCCTCCTACAGGGGCCCCCATACGCGAGCAGTACTTC
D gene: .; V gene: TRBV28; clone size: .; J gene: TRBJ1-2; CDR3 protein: CASSVLRGRYGYTF; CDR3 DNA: TGTGCCAGCTCCGTTTTGCGGGGGCGCTATGGCTACACCTTC
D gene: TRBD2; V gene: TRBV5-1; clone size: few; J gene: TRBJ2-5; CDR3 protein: CASSLEPSGRAGETQYF; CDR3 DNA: TGCGCCAGCAGCTTGGAGCCTAGCGGGAGGGCCGGAGAGACCCAGTACTTC
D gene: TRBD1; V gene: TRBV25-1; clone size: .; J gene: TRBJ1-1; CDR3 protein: CASKAQGAQNTEAFF; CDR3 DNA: TGTGCCAGCAAAGCACAGGGGGCGCAGAACACTGAAGCTTTCTTT
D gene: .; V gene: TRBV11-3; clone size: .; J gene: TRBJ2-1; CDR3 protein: CASSRSARSSYNEQFF; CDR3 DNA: TGTGCCAGCAGCCGCTCGGCTAGGAGCTCCTACAATGAGCAGTTCTTC
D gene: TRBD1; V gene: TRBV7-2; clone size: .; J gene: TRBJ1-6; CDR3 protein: CASSRWDRGIRSPLHF; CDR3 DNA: TGTGCCAGCAGTAGGTGGGACAGGGGGATTCGGTCACCCCTCCACTTT
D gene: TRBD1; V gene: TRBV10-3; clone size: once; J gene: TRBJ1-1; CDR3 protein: CAISDRVGTGRPNTEAFF; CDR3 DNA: TGTGCCATCAGTGATAGGGTAGGGACAGGGCGCCCGAACACTGAAGCTTTCTTT
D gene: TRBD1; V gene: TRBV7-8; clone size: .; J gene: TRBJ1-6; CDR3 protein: CASSLIQGSNSPLHF; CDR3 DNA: TGTGCCAGCAGCTTAATACAGGGGAGTAATTCACCCCTCCACTTT
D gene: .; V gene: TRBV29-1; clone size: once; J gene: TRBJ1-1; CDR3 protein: CSVETGYGTEAFF; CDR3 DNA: TGCAGCGTTGAAACAGGGTACGGAACTGAAGCTTTCTTT
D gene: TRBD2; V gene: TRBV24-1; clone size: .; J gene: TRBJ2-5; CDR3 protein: CATSDPSGGGETQYF; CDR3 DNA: TGTGCCACCAGTGACCCTAGCGGCGGGGGAGAGACCCAGTACTTC
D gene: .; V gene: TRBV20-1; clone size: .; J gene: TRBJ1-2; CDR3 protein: CSASAGGVRGYTF; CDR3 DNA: TGCAGTGCTAGTGCGGGGGGCGTGCGTGGCTACACCTTC